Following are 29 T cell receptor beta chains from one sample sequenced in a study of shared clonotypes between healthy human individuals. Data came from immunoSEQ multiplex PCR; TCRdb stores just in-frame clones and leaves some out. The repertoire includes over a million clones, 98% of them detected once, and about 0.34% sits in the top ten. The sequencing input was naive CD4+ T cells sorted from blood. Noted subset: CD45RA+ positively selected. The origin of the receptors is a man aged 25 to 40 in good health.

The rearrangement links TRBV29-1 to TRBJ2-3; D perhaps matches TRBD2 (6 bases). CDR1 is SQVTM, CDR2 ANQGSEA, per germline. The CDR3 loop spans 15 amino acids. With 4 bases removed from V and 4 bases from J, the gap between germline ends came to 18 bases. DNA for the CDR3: TGCAGCGTTGGTTTCGGAGCGGGCCTACCAGATACGCAGTATTTT. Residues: CSVGFGAGLPDTQYF.

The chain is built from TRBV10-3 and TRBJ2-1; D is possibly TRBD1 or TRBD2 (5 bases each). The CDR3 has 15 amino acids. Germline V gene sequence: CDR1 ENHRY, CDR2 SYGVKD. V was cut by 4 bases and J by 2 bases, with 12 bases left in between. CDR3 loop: CAISGQGDTYNEQFF. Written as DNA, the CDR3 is TGTGCCATCAGTGGCCAGGGAGACACCTACAATGAGCAGTTCTTC.

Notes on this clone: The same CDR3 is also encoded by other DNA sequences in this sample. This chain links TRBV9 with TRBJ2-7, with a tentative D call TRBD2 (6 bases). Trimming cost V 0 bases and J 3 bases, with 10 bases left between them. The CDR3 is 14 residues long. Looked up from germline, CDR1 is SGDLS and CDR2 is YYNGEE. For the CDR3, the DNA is TGTGCCAGCAGCGTAGGCGGGGTCGGCTACGAGCAGTACTTC. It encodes CASSVGGVGYEQYF.

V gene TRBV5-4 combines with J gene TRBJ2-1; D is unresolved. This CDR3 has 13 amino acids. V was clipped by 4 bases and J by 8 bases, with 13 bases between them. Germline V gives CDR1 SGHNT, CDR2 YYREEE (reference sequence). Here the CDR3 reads CASSHDRRYEQFF. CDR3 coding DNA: TGTGCCAGCAGCCACGACCGTAGATATGAGCAGTTCTTC.

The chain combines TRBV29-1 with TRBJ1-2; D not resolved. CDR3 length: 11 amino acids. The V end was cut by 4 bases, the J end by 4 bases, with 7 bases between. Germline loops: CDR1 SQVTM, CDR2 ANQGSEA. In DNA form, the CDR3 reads TGCAGCGTTGGCAACCCCTATGGCTACACCTTC. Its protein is CSVGNPYGYTF.

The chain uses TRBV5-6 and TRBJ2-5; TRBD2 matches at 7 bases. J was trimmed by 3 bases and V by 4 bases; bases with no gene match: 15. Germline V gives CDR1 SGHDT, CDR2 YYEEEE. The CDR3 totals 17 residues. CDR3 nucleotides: TGTGCCAGCAGCCCTCTTGAGGCGGGAGTCGGGAAAGAGACCCAGTACTTC. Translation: CASSPLEAGVGKETQYF.

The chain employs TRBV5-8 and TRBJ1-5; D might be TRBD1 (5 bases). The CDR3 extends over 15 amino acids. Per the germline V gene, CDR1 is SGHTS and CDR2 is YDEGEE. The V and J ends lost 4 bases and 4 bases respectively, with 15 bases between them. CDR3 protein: CASSPLDSGNQPQHF. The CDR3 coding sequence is TGTGCCAGCAGCCCCCTTGACAGCGGGAATCAGCCCCAGCATTTT.

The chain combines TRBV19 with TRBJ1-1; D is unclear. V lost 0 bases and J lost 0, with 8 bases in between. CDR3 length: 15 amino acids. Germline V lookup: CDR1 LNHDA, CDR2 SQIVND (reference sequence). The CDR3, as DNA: TGTGCCAGTAGTATAGATAATCGAGTGAACACTGAAGCTTTCTTT. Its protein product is CASSIDNRVNTEAFF.

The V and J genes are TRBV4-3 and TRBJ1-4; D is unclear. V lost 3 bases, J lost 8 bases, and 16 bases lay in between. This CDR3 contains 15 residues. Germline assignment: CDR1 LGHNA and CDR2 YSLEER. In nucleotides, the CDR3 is TGCGCCAGCAGCCAGGTTAAAACTGTAGGGGAAAAACTGTTTTTT. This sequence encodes CASSQVKTVGEKLFF.

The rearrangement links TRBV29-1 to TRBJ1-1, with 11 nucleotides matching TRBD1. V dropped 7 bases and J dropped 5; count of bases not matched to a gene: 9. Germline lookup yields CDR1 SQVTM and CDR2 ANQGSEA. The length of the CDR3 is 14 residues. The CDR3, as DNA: TGCAGCGGGACAGGGGGCCCCGTCCGTACTGAAGCTTTCTTT. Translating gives CSGTGGPVRTEAFF. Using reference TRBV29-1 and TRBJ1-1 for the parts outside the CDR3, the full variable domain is SAVISQKPSRDICQRGTSLTIQCQVDSQVTMMFWYRQQPGQSLTLIATANQGSEATYESGFVIDKFPISRPNLTFSTLTVSNMSPEDSSIYLCSGTGGPVRTEAFFGQGTRLTVV.

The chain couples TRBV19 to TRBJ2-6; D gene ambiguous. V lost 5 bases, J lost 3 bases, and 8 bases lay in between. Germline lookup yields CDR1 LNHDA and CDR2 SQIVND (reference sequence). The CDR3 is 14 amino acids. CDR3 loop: CASSPTGGANVLTF. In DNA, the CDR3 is TGTGCCAGTAGTCCAACGGGTGGGGCCAACGTCCTGACTTTC.

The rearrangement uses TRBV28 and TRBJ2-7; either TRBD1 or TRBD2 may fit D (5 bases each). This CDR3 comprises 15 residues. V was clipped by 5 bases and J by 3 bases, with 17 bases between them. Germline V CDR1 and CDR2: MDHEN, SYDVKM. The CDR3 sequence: CASSPLRDLFYEQYF. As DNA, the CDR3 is TGTGCCAGCAGTCCCCTTAGGGACCTCTTCTACGAGCAGTACTTC.

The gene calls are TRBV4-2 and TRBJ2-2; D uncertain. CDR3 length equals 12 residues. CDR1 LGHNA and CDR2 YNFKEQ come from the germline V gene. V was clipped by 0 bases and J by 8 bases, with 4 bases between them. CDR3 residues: CASSQELGELFF. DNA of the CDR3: TGTGCCAGCAGCCAAGAATTGGGGGAGCTGTTTTTT.

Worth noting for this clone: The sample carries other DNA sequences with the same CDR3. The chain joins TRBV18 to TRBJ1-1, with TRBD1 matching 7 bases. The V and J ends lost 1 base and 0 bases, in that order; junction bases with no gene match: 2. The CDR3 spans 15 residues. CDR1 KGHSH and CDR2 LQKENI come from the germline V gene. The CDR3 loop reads CASSPRTGMNTEAFF. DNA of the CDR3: TGTGCCAGCTCACCACGGACAGGTATGAACACTGAAGCTTTCTTT.

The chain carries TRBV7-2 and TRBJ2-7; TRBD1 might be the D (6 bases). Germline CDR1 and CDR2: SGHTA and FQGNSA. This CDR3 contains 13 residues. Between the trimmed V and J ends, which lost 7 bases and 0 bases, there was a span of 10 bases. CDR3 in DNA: TGTGCCAGCACCAGAGGGGGCTCCTACGAGCAGTACTTC. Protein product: CASTRGGSYEQYF.

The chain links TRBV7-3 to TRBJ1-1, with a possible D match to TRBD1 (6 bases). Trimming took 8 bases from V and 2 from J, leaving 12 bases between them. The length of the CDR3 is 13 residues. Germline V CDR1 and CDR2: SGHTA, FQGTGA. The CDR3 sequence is CASGQQGNTEAFF. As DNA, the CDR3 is TGTGCCAGCGGCCAACAGGGAAACACTGAAGCTTTCTTT. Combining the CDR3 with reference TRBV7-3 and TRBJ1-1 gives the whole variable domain GAGVSQTPSNKVTEKGKYVELRCDPISGHTALYWYRQSLGQGPEFLIYFQGTGAADDSGLPNDRFFAVRPEGSVSTLKIQRTERGDSAVYLCASGQQGNTEAFFGQGTRLTVV.

The CDR3: CASSRTAVLNYEQYF. The CDR3 DNA reads TGTGCCAGCAGCCGGACCGCGGTCCTTAACTACGAGCAGTACTTC. V usage is TRBV5-6 and J usage is TRBJ2-7; D gene ambiguous. V shed 4 bases and J shed 3 bases, with 17 bases lying between them. The CDR3 covers 15 residues. Germline assignment: CDR1 SGHDT and CDR2 YYEEEE. Based on the CDR3 plus reference TRBV5-6 and TRBJ2-7, the full variable domain is DAGVTQSPTHLIKTRGQQVTLRCSPKSGHDTVSWYQQALGQGPQFIFQYYEEEERQRGNFPDRFSGHQFPNYSSELNVNALLLGDSALYLCASSRTAVLNYEQYFGPGTRLTVT.

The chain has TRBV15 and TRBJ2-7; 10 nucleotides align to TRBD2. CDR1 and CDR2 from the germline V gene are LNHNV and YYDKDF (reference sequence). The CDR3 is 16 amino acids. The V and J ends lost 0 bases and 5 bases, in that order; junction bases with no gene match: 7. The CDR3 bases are TGTGCCACCAGCAGAGACCGCGCTAGCGGGAGAAACGAGCAGTACTTC. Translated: CATSRDRASGRNEQYF.

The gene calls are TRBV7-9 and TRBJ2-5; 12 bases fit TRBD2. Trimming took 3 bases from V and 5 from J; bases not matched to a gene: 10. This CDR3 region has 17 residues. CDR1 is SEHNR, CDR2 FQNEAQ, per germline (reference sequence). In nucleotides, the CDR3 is TGTGCCAGCAGCTTTACCCCTAGCGGGAGGGCCGGTGAGACCCAGTACTTC. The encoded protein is CASSFTPSGRAGETQYF.

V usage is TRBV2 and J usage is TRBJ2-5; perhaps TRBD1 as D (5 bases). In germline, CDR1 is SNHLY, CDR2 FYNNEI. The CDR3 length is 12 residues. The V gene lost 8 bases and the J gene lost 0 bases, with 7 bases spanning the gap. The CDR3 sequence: CASGADQETQYF. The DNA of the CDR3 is TGTGCCAGCGGGGCGGACCAAGAGACCCAGTACTTC.

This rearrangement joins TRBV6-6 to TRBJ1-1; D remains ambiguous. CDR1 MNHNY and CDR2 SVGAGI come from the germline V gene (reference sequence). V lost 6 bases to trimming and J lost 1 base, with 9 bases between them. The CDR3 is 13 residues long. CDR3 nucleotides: TGTGCCAGCAGACAGACGGAGAACACTGAAGCTTTCTTT. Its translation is CASRQTENTEAFF.

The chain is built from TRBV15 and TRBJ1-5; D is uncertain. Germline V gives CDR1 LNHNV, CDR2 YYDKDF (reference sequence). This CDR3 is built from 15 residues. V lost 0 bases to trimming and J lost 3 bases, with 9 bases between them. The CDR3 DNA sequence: TGTGCCACCAGCAGAGAGAGGACTTCCAATCAGCCCCAGCATTTT. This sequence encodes CATSRERTSNQPQHF.

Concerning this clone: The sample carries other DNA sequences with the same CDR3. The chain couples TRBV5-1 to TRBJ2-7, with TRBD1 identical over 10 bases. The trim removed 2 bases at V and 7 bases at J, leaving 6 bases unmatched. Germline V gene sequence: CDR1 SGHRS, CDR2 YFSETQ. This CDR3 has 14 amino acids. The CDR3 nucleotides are TGCGCCAGCAGCTTTGACAGGGGGCTGGGGGAGCAGTACTTC. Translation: CASSFDRGLGEQYF.

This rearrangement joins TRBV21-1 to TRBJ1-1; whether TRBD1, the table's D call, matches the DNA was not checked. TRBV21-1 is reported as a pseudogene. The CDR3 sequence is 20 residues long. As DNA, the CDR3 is TGTGCCAGCAGCAAACACCCAGGGTCAGCCGGCTCGTGGGATAACACTGAAGCTTTCTTT. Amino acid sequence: CASSKHPGSAGSWDNTEAFF.

CDR3: CASSSRRANTEAFF. For the CDR3, the DNA is TGTGCCAGCAGCTCACGGAGGGCGAACACTGAAGCTTTCTTT. This sequence joins TRBV7-2 and TRBJ1-1, with no clear D. Germline assignment: CDR1 SGHTA and CDR2 FQGNSA. The CDR3 is 14 residues long. V was trimmed by 4 bases and J by 1 base, leaving 10 bases between them. The whole variable domain, filled in from reference TRBV7-2 and TRBJ1-1, reads GAGVSQSPSNKVTEKGKDVELRCDPISGHTALYWYRQSLGQGLEFLIYFQGNSAPDKSGLPSDRFSAERTGGSVSTLTIQRTQQEDSAVYLCASSSRRANTEAFFGQGTRLTVV.

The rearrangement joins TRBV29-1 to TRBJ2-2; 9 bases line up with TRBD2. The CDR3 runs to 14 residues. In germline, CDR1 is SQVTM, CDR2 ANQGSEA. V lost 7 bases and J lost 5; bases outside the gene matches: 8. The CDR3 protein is CSARGLAPTGELFF. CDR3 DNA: TGCAGCGCTAGGGGACTAGCCCCAACCGGGGAGCTGTTTTTT.

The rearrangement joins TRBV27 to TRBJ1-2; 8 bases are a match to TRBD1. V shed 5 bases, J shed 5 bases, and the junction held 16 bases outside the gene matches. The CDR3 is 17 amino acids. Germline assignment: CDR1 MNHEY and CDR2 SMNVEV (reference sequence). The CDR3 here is CASSLGYQGAQSYGYTF. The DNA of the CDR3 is TGTGCCAGCAGTCTTGGGTACCAGGGGGCACAGTCTTATGGCTACACCTTC.

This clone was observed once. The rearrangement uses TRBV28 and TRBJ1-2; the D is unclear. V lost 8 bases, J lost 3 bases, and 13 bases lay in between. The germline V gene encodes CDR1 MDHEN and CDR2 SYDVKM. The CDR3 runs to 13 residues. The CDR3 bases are TGTGCCAGCTGGGGTGGGTCGGACTATGGCTACACCTTC. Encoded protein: CASWGGSDYGYTF.

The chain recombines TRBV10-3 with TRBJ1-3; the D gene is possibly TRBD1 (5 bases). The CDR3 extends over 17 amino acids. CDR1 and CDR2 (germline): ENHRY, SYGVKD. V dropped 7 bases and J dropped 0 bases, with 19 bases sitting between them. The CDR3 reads CAITLGSGGVSGNTIYF. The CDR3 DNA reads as TGTGCCATCACCCTGGGAAGTGGGGGTGTCTCTGGAAACACCATATATTTT.